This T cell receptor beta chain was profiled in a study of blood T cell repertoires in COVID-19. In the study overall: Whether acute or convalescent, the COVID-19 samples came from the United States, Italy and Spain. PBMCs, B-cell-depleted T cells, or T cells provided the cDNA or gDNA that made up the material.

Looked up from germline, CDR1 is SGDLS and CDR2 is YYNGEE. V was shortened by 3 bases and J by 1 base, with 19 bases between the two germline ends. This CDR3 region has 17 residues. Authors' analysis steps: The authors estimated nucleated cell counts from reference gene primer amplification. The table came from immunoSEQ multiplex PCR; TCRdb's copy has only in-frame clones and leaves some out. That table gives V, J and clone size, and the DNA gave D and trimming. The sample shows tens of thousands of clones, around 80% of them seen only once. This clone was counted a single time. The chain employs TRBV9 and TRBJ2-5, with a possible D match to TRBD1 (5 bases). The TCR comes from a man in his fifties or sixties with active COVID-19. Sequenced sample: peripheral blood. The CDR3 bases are TGTGCCAGCAGCGCGGGCCAGGGTTGGTGGGGCCAAGAGACCCAGTACTTC. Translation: CASSAGQGWWGQETQYF.